A selection of T cell receptor beta chains follows, all from one sample in a study of blood T cell repertoires in COVID-19. Clones were sequenced by immunoSEQ multiplex PCR, and TCRdb holds only the in-frame ones, with some missing. This repertoire shows approximately 240,000 clones, about 85% found once; its top ten account for over 2.5%. Sequences were obtained from peripheral blood. The source of these receptors is a man aged 50 or older who had recovered from COVID-19. CDR3s include the opening cysteine and the closing phenylalanine or tryptophan. The D gene is left open where the match is weak. A clone size is listed for some rows: how often the clone was seen (once, few, many), or a class if it is expanded.

clone_size,d_call,j_call,v_call,cdr3_nt,cdr3_aa
NA,TRBD1,TRBJ2-7,TRBV30,TGTGCCTGGAGGTGGGGACAGGGTTCCTACGAGCAGTACTTC,CAWRWGQGSYEQYF
NA,TRBD1,TRBJ1-1,TRBV6-5,TGTGCCAGCAGTTTAAGCGGGACAGGGAGCCCTGAAGCTTTCTTT,CASSLSGTGSPEAFF
few,TRBD1,TRBJ1-2,TRBV6-5,TGTGCCAGCAGTTTCCGGGACAGGGGAAACGGCTACACCTTC,CASSFRDRGNGYTF
once,TRBD2,TRBJ2-1,TRBV28,TGTGCCAGCAGTTTAAGCGGGAACAACTACAATGAGCAGTTCTTC,CASSLSGNNYNEQFF
NA,TRBD2,TRBJ2-1,TRBV6-6,TGTGCCAGCAGGGCTAGCGGGAGAGACAATGAGCAGTTCTTC,CASRASGRDNEQFF
once,NA,TRBJ1-4,TRBV28,TGTGCCAGCAGTTTTTTTGAAGGGGCGAAGGAAAAACTGTTTTTT,CASSFFEGAKEKLFF
NA,NA,TRBJ2-7,TRBV2,TGTGCCAGCAGTGAAAGGGGGACGGCTTTCTACGAGCAGTACTTC,CASSERGTAFYEQYF
NA,NA,TRBJ1-2,TRBV15,TGTGCCACCAGCAGAGAACAGGGTAGAGAGTATGGCTACACCTTC,CATSREQGREYGYTF
NA,TRBD1,TRBJ2-7,TRBV18,TGTGCCAGCTCACCATCTGACAGGGGGCGCTTGGGCGAGCAGTACTTC,CASSPSDRGRLGEQYF
once,NA,TRBJ2-5,TRBV6-6,TGTGCCAGCAGATACCCGTCGGAGACCCAGTACTTC,CASRYPSETQYF
NA,NA,TRBJ1-1,TRBV28,TGTGCCAGCAGTGCCCCGGTCACTGAAGCTTTCTTT,CASSAPVTEAFF
once,NA,TRBJ2-7,TRBV28,TGTGCCAGCAGTAGCGCCTTTACCTACGAGCAGTACTTC,CASSSAFTYEQYF
NA,NA,TRBJ1-1,TRBV5-6,TGTGCCAGCAGCTTGAGAGTGAACACTGAAGCTTTCTTT,CASSLRVNTEAFF
NA,NA,TRBJ2-7,TRBV27,TGTGCCAGCAGTCTCCACCCCAGAGGCTACGAGCAGTACTTC,CASSLHPRGYEQYF
few,TRBD1,TRBJ1-1,TRBV2,TGTGCCAGCAGCGCCGGGGACAGAGCTGAAGCTTTCTTT,CASSAGDRAEAFF
NA,TRBD1,TRBJ1-2,TRBV6-5,TGTGCCAGCAGTTACTGGGACAGGGGGGGATATGGCTACACCTTC,CASSYWDRGGYGYTF
NA,NA,TRBJ2-3,TRBV6-5,TGTGCCAGCAAGAGGACAGCCACAGATACGCAGTATTTT,CASKRTATDTQYF
NA,TRBD2,TRBJ2-7,TRBV28,TGTGCCAGCAGTTCCCCAGCGGGAGTCACCTACGAGCAGTACTTC,CASSSPAGVTYEQYF
NA,TRBD1,TRBJ1-5,TRBV7-8,TGTGCCAGCAGCGCGATACAGGGGGGCGGCAATCAGCCCCAGCATTTT,CASSAIQGGGNQPQHF
NA,TRBD2,TRBJ2-3,TRBV5-4,TGTGCCAGCAGCTCAAGCGGGAGGGCTACAGATACGCAGTATTTT,CASSSSGRATDTQYF
NA,TRBD2,TRBJ2-1,TRBV5-1,TGCGCCAGCAGCTTGCCTAGCGGGGCCTACGGCTACAATGAGCAGTTCTTC,CASSLPSGAYGYNEQFF
once,NA,TRBJ2-1,TRBV14,TGTGCCAGCAGCCAAGAGGGCTATCGGAATGAGCAGTTCTTC,CASSQEGYRNEQFF
NA,TRBD2,TRBJ2-1,TRBV27,TGTGCCAGCAGCCAGCGGGACTACAATGAGCAGTTCTTC,CASSQRDYNEQFF
NA,NA,TRBJ1-1,TRBV5-1,TGCGCCAGCAGCCCCGTTGGGGGGTTGGTTGCTGAAGCTTTCTTT,CASSPVGGLVAEAFF
NA,TRBD1,TRBJ1-4,TRBV5-6,TGTGCCAGCAGCTTGACAGGGGGCAGAACTAATGAAAAACTGTTTTTT,CASSLTGGRTNEKLFF
few,TRBD2,TRBJ2-7,TRBV11-2,TGTGCCAGCAGCTTAGATCAGCGGGAGCATCGGGAGCAGTACTTC,CASSLDQREHREQYF
NA,TRBD1,TRBJ1-2,TRBV30,TGTGCCTGGAGTGGGGCGAGACAGGGAAAAGGCTACACCTTC,CAWSGARQGKGYTF
NA,TRBD1,TRBJ1-1,TRBV11-2,TGTGCCAGCAGCTTAAGGGTCGACAGGGCGAACACTGAAGCTTTCTTT,CASSLRVDRANTEAFF
NA,NA,TRBJ1-2,TRBV29-1,TGCAGCGTTGAAGGGACAGCTCCCAACTATGGCTACACCTTC,CSVEGTAPNYGYTF
NA,TRBD1,TRBJ1-1,TRBV18,TGTGCCAGCTCACCAGGGACAGGTGAAGCTTTCTTT,CASSPGTGEAFF
NA,NA,TRBJ2-1,TRBV5-1,TGCGCCAGCAGCTTGGTTCCTAATCTAGCCTACAATGAGCAGTTCTTC,CASSLVPNLAYNEQFF
NA,TRBD1,TRBJ1-2,TRBV28,TGTGCCAGCAGGACGAGGACAACAGGGGGCGGACTCTATGGCTACACCTTC,CASRTRTTGGGLYGYTF
NA,TRBD1,TRBJ1-6,TRBV5-1,TGCGCCAGCAGCCCCCTCCGGGACAGGGCTTCACCCCTCCACTTT,CASSPLRDRASPLHF
NA,TRBD2,TRBJ2-3,TRBV24-1,TGTGCCACCAGTGATGCCCCCGGGACTAGCGGCAGCACAGATACGCAGTATTTT,CATSDAPGTSGSTDTQYF
NA,NA,TRBJ1-5,TRBV7-2,TGTGCCAGCAGCTTAGAGGGGAAAATTAGCAATCAGCCCCAGCATTTT,CASSLEGKISNQPQHF
NA,NA,TRBJ1-2,TRBV19,TGTGCCAGTAGTATAGGATCGGAGGGCTACACCTTC,CASSIGSEGYTF
NA,TRBD2,TRBJ2-2,TRBV9,TGTGCCAGCAGCGTAGCCTCGGGGAGGGCTGGGGAGCTGTTTTTT,CASSVASGRAGELFF
NA,NA,TRBJ2-7,TRBV28,TGTGCCAGCACCACTGTCCCCTACGAGCAGTACTTC,CASTTVPYEQYF
NA,TRBD1,TRBJ1-1,TRBV27,TGTGCCAGCAGACCGGGACAGGGGGTCTCGCAAGCTTTCTTT,CASRPGQGVSQAFF